What follows is one TCR beta chain and its context. What antigen it recognizes has not been identified. Base qualities are missing; no much larger clone stands one base away. Other DNA sequences in this sample translate to the same CDR3. The record originates from a study of CD8+ T cells in alopecia areata (dated by TCRdb to the late 2010s). Describing the broader study: Treated patients were enrolled in an open-label pilot trial of oral tofacitinib at 5 to 10 mg twice daily for moderate-to-severe alopecia areata. Clonality in the scalp was compared among normal scalp (n=4), patchy alopecia areata scalp (n=8), and alopecia totalis/universalis scalp (n=8). immunoSEQ multiplex PCR using 35 Vbeta forward primers and 13 Jbeta reverse primers was used to amplify TCRbeta CDR3 regions. Biopsies were taken from tofacitinib-treated patients at baseline and again at 4 and 24 weeks into treatment, and several of those patients also had a later scalp biopsy. RNA was obtained with the PAXgene miRNA kit for fixed scalp, the miRNeasy kit for PBMCs, and the RNeasy kit for mouse skin. To study T cell clonal expansion in alopecia areata, the researchers applied high-throughput TCRbeta sequencing to both the C3H/HeJ mouse model and human patients. Scalp tissue and sorted CD4+ and CD8+ peripheral blood T cells from patchy and totalis/universalis alopecia areata patients and from healthy controls were covered by human TCRbeta sequencing. For the treated patients, the SALT score, which quantifies what percentage of scalp surface area is affected, served as the measure of disease severity. Patients stayed on tofacitinib for 6 to 18 months and then had 6 months of follow-up off drug so that delayed response and recurrence could be assessed. General conclusions and limits of the study: Scalp TCR repertoire analysis is complicated because resident alphabeta T cells in normal human skin are also sequenced, whereas mouse skin is dominated by gammadelta T cells. Shared TCR sequences between patients were less evident than in mice, which may be partly attributable to HLA diversity in the patient population. Many expanded lesional clones were found to persist in scalp and blood during tofacitinib treatment, and relapse after treatment cessation may be partly explained by this persistence. Scalp clonality and the number of expanded CD8+ clones among the top 100 scalp clones were significantly decreased by tofacitinib. Lesional scalp, especially in alopecia totalis/universalis, showed higher clonality and more expanded CD8+ clones than normal scalp, suggesting antigenic drive. Because the treated cohort was small and included a single nonresponder, larger studies are needed to assess links between baseline CD8+ expansion and response.

CDR3 length: 12 amino acids, cysteine to phenylalanine. The read is trimmed to its CDR3 DNA, 36 bases read in frame from base 1. Trimming costs V 2 bases and J 5 bases, and their ends lie 6 bases apart. Taken from the germline V gene, the CDR1 and CDR2 loops are KGHSH and LQKENI. The library relied on the immunoSEQ multiplex PCR assay. For TCR sequencing, RNA was extracted from every sample and reverse transcribed into cDNA to serve as template. First-strand cDNA was synthesized with SuperScript III using a 2:1 mix of oligo-dT and random hexamers. A synthetic immune receptor repertoire was used to assess amplification bias, and residual bias was removed computationally. The study's processing was this. After raw reads were preprocessed to remove errors, the CDR3 was defined following IMGT conventions as running from the conserved cysteine to phenylalanine. Clonality was calculated as 1 minus Shannon entropy normalized by log2 of the number of productive unique TCRs. Scalp TCRbeta sequences were cross-referenced with sorted blood CD4 and CD8 repertoires so that the CD4 or CD8 identity of scalp clones could be inferred. TCRdb mirrors the immuneACCESS table, restricted to in-frame sequences. Some clones are absent from its copies; in checked studies, under half trace to an unresolved V gene, and the reason for the others is unknown. V and J calls and clone size are those listed in that table; D and trimming were worked out from the DNA. The sample records roughly 230,000 clones, approximately 47% of which are singletons. 2% to 3% of the sample goes to the ten largest clones.

Taken with the paper, the label for treatment or condition translates to: oral pan-JAK inhibitor, 5-10 mg twice daily. From alopecia areata patients, peripheral blood was collected along with lesional scalp punch biopsies. PBMCs were isolated by density centrifugation and stained for CD3, CD4 and CD8, after which CD4+ and CD8+ T cells were sorted on a FACSAria. The chain joins TRBV18 to TRBJ2-5; 6 matching bases give a weak D call of TRBD2. The sequence was obtained from a human donor with alopecia areata. This specimen was CD4+ T cells sorted from blood, taken at approximately week 36, from a patient treated with tofacitinib. The nucleotide sequence is given as TGTGCCAGCTCACCAGCGGGGGAGACCCAGTACTTC. Its amino acids are CASSPAGETQYF.